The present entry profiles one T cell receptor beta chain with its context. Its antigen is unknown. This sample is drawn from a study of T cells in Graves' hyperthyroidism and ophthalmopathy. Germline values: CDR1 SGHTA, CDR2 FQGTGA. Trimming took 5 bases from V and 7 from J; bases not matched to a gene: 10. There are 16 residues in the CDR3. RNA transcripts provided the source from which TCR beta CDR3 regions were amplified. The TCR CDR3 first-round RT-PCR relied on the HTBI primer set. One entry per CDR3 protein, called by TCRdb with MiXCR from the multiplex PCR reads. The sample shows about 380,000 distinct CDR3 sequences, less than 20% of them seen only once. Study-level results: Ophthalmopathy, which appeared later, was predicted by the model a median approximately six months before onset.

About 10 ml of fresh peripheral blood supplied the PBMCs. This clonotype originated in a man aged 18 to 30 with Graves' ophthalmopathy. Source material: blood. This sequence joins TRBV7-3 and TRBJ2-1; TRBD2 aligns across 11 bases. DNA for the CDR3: TGTGCCAGCAGCGCATACCTAGCGGGGGGCTCTAATGAGCAGTTCTTC. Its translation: CASSAYLAGGSNEQFF.